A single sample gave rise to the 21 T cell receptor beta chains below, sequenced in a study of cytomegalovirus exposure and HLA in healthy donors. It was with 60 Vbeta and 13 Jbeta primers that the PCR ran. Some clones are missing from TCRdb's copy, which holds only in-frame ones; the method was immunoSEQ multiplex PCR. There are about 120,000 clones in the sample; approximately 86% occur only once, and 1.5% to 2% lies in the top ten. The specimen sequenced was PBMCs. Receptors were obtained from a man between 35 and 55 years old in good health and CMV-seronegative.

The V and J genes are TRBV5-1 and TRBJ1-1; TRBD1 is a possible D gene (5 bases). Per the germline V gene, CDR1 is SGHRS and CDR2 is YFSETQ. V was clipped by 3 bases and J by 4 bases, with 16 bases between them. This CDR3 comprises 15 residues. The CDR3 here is CASSSGSRGSTEAFF. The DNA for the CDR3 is TGCGCCAGCAGCTCTGGAAGTAGGGGAAGCACTGAAGCTTTCTTT.

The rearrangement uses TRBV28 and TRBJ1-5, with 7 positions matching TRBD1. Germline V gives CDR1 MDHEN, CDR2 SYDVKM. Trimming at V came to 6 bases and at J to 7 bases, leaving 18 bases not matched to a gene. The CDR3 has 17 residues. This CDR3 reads CASRPNNYRGTRQPQHF. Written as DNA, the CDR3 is TGTGCCAGCAGACCCAATAATTACAGGGGAACCAGGCAGCCCCAGCATTTT.

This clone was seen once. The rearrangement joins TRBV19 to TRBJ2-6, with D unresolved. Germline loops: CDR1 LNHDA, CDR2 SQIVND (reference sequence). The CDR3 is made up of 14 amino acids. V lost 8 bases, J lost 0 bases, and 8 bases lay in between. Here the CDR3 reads CASAPYSGANVLTF. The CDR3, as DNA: TGTGCCAGTGCGCCGTACTCTGGGGCCAACGTCCTGACTTTC.

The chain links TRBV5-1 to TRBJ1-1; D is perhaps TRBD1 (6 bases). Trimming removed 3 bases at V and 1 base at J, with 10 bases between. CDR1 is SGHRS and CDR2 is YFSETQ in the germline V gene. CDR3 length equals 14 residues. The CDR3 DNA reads TGCGCCAGCAGCTCACAGGGCACGAACACTGAAGCTTTCTTT. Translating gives CASSSQGTNTEAFF.

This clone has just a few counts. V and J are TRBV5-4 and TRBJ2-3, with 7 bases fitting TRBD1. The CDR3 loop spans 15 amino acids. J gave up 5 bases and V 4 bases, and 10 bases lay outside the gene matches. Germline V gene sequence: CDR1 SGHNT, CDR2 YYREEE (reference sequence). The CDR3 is CASSPRVGTEDTQYF. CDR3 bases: TGTGCCAGCAGCCCTAGGGTGGGGACAGAAGATACGCAGTATTTT.

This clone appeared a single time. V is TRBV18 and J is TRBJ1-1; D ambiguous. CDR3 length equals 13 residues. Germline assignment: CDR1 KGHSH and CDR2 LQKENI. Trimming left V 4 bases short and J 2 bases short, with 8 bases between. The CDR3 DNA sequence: TGTGCCAGCTCACGAGGCGGAAACACTGAAGCTTTCTTT. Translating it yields CASSRGGNTEAFF.

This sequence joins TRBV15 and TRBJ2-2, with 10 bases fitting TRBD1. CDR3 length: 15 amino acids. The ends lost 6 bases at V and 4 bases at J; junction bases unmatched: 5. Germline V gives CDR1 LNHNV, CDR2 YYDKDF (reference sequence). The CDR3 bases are TGTGCCACCAGTAGCGGACAGGGGGGCACCGGGGAGCTGTTTTTT. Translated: CATSSGQGGTGELFF.

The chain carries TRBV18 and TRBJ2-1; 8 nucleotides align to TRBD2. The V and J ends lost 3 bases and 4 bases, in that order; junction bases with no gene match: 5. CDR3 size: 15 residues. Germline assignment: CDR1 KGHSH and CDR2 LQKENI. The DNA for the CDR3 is TGTGCCAGCTCACCGGCGGGGGGTCTTTACAATGAGCAGTTCTTC. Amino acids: CASSPAGGLYNEQFF.

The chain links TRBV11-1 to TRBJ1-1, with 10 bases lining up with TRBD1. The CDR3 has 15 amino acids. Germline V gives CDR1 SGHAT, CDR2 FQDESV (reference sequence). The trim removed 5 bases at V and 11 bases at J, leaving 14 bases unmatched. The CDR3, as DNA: TGTGCCAGCAGCCCCGCATCGACAGGGGGCGCGCAGGCTTTCTTT. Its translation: CASSPASTGGAQAFF.

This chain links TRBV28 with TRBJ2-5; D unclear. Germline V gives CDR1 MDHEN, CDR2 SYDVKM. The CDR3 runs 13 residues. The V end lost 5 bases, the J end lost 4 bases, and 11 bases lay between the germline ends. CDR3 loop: CASSQLATETQYF. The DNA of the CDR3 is TGTGCCAGCAGTCAATTGGCAACAGAGACCCAGTACTTC.

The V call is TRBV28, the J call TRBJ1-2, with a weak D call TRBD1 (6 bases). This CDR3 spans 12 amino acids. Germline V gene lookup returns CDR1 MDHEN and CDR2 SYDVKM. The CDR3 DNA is TGTGTATGTGGGGACATAATTTATGGCTACACCTTC. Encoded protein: CVCGDIIYGYTF.

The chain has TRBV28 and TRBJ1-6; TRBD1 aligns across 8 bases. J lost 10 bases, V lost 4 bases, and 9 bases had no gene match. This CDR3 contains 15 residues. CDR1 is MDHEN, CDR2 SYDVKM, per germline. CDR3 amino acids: CASSSRGLPRSPLHF. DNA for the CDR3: TGTGCCAGCAGTTCCAGGGGGCTGCCTCGGTCACCCCTCCACTTT.

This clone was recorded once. In nucleotides, the CDR3 is TGTGCCAGCAGCTTAGCCGTACTAGCGGGGGCGGGGGTGGGTACGCAGTATTTT. Its translation is CASSLAVLAGAGVGTQYF. This chain connects TRBV7-2 to TRBJ2-3; TRBD2 aligns across 11 bases. CDR1 and CDR2 (germline): SGHTA, FQGNSA. V dropped 0 bases and J dropped 8; count of bases not matched to a gene: 13. The CDR3 is made up of 18 amino acids.

The CDR3 bases are TGTGCCAGCCACGGAGACCAAGGAAACACCATATATTTT. It codes for CASHGDQGNTIYF. This sequence joins TRBV6-5 and TRBJ1-3, with unresolved D. This CDR3 comprises 13 residues. Trimming left V 8 bases short and J 4 bases short, with 12 bases between. Germline CDR1 MNHEY, CDR2 SVGAGI.

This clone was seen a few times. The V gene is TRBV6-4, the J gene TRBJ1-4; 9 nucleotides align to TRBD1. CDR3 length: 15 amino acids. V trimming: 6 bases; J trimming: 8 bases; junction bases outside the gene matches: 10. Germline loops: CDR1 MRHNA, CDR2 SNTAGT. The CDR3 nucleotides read TGTGCCAGCAGAGCAGGCCGGGACAGGGAAGAAAAACTGTTTTTT. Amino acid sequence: CASRAGRDREEKLFF.

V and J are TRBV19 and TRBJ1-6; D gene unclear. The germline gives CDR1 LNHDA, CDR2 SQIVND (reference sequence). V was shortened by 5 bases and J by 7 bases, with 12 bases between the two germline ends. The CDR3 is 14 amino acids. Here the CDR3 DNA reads TGTGCCAGTAGTCTCGGGGTTAGGAATTCACCCCTCCACTTT. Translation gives CASSLGVRNSPLHF.

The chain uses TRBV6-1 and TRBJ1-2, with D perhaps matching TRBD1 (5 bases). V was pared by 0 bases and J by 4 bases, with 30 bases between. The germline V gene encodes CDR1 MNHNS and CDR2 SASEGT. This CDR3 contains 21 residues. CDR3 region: CASSEALRGLNLMGPAYGYTF. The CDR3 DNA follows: TGTGCCAGCAGTGAAGCGCTTCGGGGGTTGAACCTCATGGGGCCCGCCTATGGCTACACCTTC.

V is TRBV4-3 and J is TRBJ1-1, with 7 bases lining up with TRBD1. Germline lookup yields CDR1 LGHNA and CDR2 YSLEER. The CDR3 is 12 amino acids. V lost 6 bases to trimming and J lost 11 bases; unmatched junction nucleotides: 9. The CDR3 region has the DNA TGCGCCAGCAGTGGACCGGGACAGCGGGCTTTCTTT. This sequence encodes CASSGPGQRAFF.

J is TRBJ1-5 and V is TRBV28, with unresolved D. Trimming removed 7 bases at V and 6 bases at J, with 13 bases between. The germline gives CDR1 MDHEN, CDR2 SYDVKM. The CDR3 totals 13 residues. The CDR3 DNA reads TGTGCCAGCACACTTTCCGTCATTCAGCCCCAGCATTTT. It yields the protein CASTLSVIQPQHF.

CDR3 sequence reads: CASSGGLAGNEQYF. CDR3 DNA: TGTGCCAGCAGCGGCGGACTAGCGGGAAACGAGCAGTACTTC. The chain has TRBV9 and TRBJ2-7; 12 bases agree with TRBD2. This CDR3 spans 14 amino acids. The V gene's germline CDR1 is SGDLS and CDR2 YYNGEE. V dropped 3 bases and J dropped 5; count of bases not matched to a gene: 3.

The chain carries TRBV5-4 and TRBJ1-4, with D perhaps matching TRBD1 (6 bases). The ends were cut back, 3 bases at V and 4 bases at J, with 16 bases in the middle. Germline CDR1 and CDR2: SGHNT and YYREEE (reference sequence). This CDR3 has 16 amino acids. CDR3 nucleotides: TGTGCCAGCAGCTGGGGGCGGGGGCAGGGTAATGAAAAACTGTTTTTT. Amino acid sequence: CASSWGRGQGNEKLFF. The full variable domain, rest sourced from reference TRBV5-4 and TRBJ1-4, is ETGVTQSPTHLIKTRGQQVTLRCSSQSGHNTVSWYQQALGQGPQFIFQYYREEENGRGNFPPRFSGLQFPNYSSELNVNALELDDSALYLCASSWGRGQGNEKLFFGSGTQLSVL.